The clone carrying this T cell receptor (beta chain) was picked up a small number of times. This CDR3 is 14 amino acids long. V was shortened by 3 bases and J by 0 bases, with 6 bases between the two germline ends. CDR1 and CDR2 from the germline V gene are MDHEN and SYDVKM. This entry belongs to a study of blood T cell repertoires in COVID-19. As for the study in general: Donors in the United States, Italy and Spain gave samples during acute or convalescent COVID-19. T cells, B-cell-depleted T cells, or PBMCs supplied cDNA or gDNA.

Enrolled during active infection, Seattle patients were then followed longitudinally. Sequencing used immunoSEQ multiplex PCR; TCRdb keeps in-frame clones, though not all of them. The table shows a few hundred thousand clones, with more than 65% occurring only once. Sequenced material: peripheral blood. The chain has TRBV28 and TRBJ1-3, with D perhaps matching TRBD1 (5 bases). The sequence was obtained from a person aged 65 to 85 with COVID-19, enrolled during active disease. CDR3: CASSFGGSGNTIYF. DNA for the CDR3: TGTGCCAGCAGTTTCGGGGGCTCTGGAAACACCATATATTTT.